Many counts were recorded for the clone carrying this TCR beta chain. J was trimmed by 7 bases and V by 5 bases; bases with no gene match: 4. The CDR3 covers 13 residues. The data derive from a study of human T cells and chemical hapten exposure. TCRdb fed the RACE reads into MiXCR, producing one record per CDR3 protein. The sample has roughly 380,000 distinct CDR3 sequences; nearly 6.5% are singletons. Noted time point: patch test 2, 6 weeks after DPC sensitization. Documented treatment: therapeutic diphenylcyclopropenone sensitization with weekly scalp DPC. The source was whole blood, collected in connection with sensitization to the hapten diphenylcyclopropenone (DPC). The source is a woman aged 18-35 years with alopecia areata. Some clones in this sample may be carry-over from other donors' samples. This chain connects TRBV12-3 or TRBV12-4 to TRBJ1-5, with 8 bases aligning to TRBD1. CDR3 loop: CASSRTGYQPQHF. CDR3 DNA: TGTGCCAGCAGTCGGACAGGGTACCAGCCCCAGCATTTT.